This T cell receptor (beta chain) was documented in a study of identical twins. Each CDR3 protein is one row after TCRdb ran MiXCR on the 5' RACE reads. Here the sample spans 450,000 or so distinct CDR3 sequences, 14% being singletons. Trimming cost V 3 bases and J 7 bases; bases outside gene matches: 12. The CDR3 extends over 15 amino acids. The sample also formed part of further work on yellow fever vaccine responses in identical twins.

The V gene is TRBV12-3 or TRBV12-4, the J gene TRBJ2-7, with TRBD1 identical over 7 bases. Material for sequencing was CD4+ T cells sorted from blood. This receptor was taken from a woman under 30 in good health. CDR3 DNA: TGTGCCAGCAGTTTGAGAGACAGGGTGGGGTCGGAGCAGTACTTC. It yields the protein CASSLRDRVGSEQYF.